Described below is a single T cell receptor beta chain sequence and its context. Its antigen remains unidentified. The sample belongs to a study of cytomegalovirus exposure and HLA in healthy donors. Across the study: For the approximately 390 genotyped donors, more than 80% fell within the Caucasian-associated ancestry cluster. Study conclusions and caveats: Information on immune exposure was restricted to one variable (CMV serostatus).

Researchers ran the PCR with 60 Vbeta and 13 Jbeta primers. TCRdb's table, derived via immunoSEQ multiplex PCR, lists solely in-frame clones and lacks some. The table lists tens of thousands of clones, more than 50% of them singletons. The V segment lost 0 bases and the J segment 3 bases; nucleotides outside the gene matches: 2. The CDR3 runs 14 residues. The germline gives CDR1 LNHNV, CDR2 YYDKDF (reference sequence). As for the donors, each was a healthy bone marrow donor. The TCR sequence derives from a woman aged 40-49 years in good health and CMV-seropositive. Sequenced sample: PBMCs. The rearrangement joins TRBV15 to TRBJ2-7; the match to TRBD2 covers 7 bases. CDR3 residues: CATSRDRGGYEQYF. In DNA, the CDR3 is TGTGCCACCAGCAGAGATCGCGGGGGCTACGAGCAGTACTTC.